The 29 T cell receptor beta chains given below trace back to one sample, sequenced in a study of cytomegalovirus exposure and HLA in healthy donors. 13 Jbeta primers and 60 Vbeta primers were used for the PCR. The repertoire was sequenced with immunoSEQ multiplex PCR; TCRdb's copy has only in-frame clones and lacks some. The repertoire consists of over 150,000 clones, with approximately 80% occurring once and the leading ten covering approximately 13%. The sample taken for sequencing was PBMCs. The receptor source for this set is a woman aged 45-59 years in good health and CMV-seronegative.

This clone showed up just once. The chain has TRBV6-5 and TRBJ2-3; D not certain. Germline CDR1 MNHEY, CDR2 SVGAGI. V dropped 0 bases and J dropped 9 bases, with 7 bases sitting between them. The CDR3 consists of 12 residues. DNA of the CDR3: TGTGCCAGCAGTTACTCGGGCCTAACGCAGTATTTT. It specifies CASSYSGLTQYF.

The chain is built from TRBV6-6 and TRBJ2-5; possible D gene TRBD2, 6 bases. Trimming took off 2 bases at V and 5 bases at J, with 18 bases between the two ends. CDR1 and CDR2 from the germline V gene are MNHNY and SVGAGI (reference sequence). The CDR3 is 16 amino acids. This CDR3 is CASSYAELPRGETQYF. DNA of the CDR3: TGTGCCAGCAGTTACGCGGAGTTACCTCGGGGGGAGACCCAGTACTTC.

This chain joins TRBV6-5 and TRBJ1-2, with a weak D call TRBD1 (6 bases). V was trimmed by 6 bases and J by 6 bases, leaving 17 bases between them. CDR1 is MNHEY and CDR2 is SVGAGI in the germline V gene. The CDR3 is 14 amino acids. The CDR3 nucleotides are TGTGCCAGCAGCTACAGGGACTCTAGGCATGGCTACACCTTC. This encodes CASSYRDSRHGYTF.

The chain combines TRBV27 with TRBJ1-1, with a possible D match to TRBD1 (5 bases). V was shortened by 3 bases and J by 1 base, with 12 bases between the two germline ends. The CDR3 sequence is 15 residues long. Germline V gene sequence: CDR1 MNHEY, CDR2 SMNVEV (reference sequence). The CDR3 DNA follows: TGTGCCAGCAGTTTGGAGGGGAGGGGGAACACTGAAGCTTTCTTT. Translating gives CASSLEGRGNTEAFF.

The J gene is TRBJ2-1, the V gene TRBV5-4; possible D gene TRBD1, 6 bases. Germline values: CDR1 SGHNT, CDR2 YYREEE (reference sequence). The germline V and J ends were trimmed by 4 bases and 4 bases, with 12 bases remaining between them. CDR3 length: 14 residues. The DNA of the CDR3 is TGTGCCAGCAGCCACCGGACAGATTACAATGAGCAGTTCTTC. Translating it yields CASSHRTDYNEQFF.

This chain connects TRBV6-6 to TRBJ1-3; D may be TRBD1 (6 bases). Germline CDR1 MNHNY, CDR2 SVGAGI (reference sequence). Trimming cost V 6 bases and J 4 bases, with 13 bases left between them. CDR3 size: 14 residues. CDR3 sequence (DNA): TGTGCCAGCAGCCCCGGGACATCAGGAAACACCATATATTTT. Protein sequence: CASSPGTSGNTIYF.

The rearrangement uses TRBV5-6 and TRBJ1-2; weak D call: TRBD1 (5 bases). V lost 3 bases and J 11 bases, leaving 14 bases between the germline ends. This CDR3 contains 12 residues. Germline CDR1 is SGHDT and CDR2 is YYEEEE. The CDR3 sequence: CASSYPRREYTF. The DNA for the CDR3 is TGTGCCAGCAGCTACCCCCGCAGGGAATACACCTTC.

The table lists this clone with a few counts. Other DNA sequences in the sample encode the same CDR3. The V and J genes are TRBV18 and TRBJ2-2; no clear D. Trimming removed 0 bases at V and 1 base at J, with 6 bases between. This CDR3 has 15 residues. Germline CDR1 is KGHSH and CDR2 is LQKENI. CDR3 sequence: CASSPPAGNTGELFF. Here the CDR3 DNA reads TGTGCCAGCTCACCACCCGCAGGGAACACCGGGGAGCTGTTTTTT. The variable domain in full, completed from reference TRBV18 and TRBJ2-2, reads NAGVMQNPRHLVRRRGQEARLRCSPMKGHSHVYWYRQLPEEGLKFMVYLQKENIIDESGMPKERFSAEFPKEGPSILRIQQVVRGDSAAYFCASSPPAGNTGELFFGEGSRLTVL.

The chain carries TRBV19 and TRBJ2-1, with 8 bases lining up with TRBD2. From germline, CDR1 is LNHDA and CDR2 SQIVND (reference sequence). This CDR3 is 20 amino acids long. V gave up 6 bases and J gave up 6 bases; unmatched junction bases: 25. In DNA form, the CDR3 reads TGTGCCAGTAGCAAACTAGGGGGGACAACCTCGGGACTAGTGTTCAATGAGCAGTTCTTC. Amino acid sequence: CASSKLGGTTSGLVFNEQFF.

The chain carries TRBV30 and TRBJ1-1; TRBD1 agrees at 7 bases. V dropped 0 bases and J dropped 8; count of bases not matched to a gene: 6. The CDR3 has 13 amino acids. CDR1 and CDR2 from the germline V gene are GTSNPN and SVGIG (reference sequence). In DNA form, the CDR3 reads TGTGCCTGGAGTGTAGGGGACAGCATGGAAGCTTTCTTT. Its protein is CAWSVGDSMEAFF.

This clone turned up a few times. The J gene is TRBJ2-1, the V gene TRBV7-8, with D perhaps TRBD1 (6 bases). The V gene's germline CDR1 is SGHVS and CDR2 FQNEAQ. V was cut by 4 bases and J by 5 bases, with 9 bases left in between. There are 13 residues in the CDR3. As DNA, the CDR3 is TGTGCCAGCAGCTGGGACAATGACAATGAGCAGTTCTTC. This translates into CASSWDNDNEQFF.

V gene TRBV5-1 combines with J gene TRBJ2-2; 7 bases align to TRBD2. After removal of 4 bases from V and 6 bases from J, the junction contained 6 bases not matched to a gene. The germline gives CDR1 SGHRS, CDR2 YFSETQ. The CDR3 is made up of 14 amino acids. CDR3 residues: CASSPWGGAGELFF. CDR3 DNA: TGCGCCAGCAGCCCATGGGGGGGAGCCGGGGAGCTGTTTTTT.

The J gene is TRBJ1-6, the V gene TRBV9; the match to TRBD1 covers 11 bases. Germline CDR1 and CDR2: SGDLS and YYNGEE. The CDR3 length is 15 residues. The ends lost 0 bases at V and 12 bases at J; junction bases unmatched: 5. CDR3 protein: CASSVGDRGARPLHF. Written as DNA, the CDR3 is TGTGCCAGCAGCGTAGGGGACAGGGGGGCTAGACCCCTCCACTTT. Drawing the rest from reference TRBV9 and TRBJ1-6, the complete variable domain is DSGVTQTPKHLITATGQRVTLRCSPRSGDLSVYWYQQSLDQGLQFLIQYYNGEERAKGNILERFSAQQFPDLHSELNLSSLELGDSALYFCASSVGDRGARPLHFGNGTRLTVT.

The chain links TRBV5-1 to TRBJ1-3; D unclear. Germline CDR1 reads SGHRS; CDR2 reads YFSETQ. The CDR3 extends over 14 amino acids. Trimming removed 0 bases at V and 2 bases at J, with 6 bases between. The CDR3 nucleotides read TGCGCCAGCAGCTTGGATACTCCTGGAAACACCATATATTTT. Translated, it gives CASSLDTPGNTIYF.

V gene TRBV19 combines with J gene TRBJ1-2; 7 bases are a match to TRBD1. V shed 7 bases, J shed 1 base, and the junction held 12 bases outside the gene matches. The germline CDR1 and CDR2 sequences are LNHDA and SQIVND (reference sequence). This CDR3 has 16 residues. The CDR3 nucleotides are TGTGCCAGTAACAAACCGGGACAGAAGATTAACTATGGCTACACCTTC. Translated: CASNKPGQKINYGYTF.

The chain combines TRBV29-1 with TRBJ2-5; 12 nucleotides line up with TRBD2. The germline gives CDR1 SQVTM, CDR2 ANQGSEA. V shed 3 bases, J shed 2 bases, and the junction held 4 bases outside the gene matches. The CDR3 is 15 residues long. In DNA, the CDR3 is TGCAGCGTTGATCCGACTAGCGGGGGACAAGAGACCCAGTACTTC. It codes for CSVDPTSGGQETQYF.

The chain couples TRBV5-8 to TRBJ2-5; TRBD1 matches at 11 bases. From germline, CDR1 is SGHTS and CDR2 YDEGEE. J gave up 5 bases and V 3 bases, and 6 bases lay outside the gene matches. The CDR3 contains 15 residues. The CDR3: CASSWWTGGLETQYF. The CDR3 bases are TGTGCCAGCAGCTGGTGGACAGGGGGCCTGGAGACCCAGTACTTC.

CDR3 protein: CASSPVGLAGNEQFF. Here the CDR3 DNA reads TGTGCCAGCAGCCCAGTCGGGCTAGCGGGAAATGAGCAGTTCTTC. The chain couples TRBV9 to TRBJ2-1; 9 bases are shared with TRBD2. From germline, CDR1 is SGDLS and CDR2 YYNGEE. The CDR3 covers 15 residues. The junction had 9 bases not matched to a gene; V was cut back by 4 bases and J by 7 bases.

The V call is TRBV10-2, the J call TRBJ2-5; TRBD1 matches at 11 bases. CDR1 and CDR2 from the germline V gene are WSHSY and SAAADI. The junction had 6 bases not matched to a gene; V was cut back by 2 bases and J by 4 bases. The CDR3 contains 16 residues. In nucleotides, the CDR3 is TGCGCCAGCAGTGAGGCCCCCGGGACAGGGGGAGAGACCCAGTACTTC. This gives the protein CASSEAPGTGGETQYF.

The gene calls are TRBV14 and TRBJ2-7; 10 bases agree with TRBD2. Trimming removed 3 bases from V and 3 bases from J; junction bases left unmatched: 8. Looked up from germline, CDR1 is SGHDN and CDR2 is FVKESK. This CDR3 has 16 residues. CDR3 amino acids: CASSHLGTSVYYEQYF. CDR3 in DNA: TGTGCCAGCAGCCATCTTGGGACTAGCGTGTACTACGAGCAGTACTTC.

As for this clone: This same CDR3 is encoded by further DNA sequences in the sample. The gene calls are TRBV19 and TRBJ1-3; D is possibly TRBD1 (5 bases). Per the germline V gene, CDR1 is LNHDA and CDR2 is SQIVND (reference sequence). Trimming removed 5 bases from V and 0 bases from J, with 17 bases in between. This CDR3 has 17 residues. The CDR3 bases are TGTGCCAGTAGTCCCTCCAGAGTAGGGGTCTCTGGAAACACCATATATTTT. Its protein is CASSPSRVGVSGNTIYF.

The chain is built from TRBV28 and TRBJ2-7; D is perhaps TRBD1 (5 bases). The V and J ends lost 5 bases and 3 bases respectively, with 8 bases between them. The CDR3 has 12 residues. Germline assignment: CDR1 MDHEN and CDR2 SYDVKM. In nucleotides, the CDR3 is TGTGCCAGCAGTCCAGGGATCTACGAGCAGTACTTC. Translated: CASSPGIYEQYF.

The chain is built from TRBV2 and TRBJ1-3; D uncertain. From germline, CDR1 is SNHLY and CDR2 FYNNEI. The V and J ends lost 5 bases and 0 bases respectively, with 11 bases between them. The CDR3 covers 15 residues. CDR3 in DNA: TGTGCCAGCAGTCGGGGTAGGGACTCTGGAAACACCATATATTTT. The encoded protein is CASSRGRDSGNTIYF.

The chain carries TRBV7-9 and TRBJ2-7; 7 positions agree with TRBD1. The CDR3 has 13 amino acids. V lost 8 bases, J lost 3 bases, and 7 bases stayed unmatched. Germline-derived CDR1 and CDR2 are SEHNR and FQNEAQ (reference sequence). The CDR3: CASGLGQFYEQYF. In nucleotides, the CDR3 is TGTGCCAGCGGTCTGGGACAGTTCTACGAGCAGTACTTC.

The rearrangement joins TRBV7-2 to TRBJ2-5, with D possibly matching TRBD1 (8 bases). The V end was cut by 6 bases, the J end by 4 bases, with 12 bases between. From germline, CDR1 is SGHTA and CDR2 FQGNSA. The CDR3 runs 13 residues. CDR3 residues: CASRTGGGETQYF. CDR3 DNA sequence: TGTGCCAGCAGAACAGGGGGGGGAGAGACCCAGTACTTC.

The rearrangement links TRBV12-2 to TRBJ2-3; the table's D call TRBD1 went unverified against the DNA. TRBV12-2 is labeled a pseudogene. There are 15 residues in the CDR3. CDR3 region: CASRQRQGIADTQYF. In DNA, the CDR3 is TGTGCAAGTCGCCAACGACAGGGAATCGCAGATACGCAGTATTTT.

The CDR3 loop reads CASRSGLAGRGNEQFF. CDR3 nucleotide sequence: TGTGCCAGCAGGTCCGGACTAGCGGGGAGGGGCAATGAGCAGTTCTTC. This rearrangement joins TRBV5-8 to TRBJ2-1, with TRBD2 matching 12 bases. V shed 5 bases and J 6 bases; nucleotides not matched to a gene: 9. The CDR3 totals 16 residues. The germline gives CDR1 SGHTS, CDR2 YDEGEE.

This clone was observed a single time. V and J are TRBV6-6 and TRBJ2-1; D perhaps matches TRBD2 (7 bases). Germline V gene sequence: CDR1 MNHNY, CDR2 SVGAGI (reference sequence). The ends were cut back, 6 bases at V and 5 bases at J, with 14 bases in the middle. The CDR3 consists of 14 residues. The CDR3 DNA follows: TGTGCCAGCAGGACGGGGGGCGGCAACAATGAGCAGTTCTTC. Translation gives CASRTGGGNNEQFF.

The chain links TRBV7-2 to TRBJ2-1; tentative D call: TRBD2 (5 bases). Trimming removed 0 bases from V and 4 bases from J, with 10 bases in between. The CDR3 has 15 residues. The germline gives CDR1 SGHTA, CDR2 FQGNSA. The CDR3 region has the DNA TGTGCCAGCAGCTTAGCGAGCAGCGGTTACAATGAGCAGTTCTTC. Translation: CASSLASSGYNEQFF.